The clone carrying this T cell receptor beta chain has just one count. Assay: immunoSEQ multiplex PCR; the TCRdb copy retains only in-frame clones and omits some. The repertoire consists of around 20,000 clones, with roughly 80% occurring once and the leading ten covering 24%. The data are from a study of OX40 agonist ivuxolimab in advanced cancers. The receptor was isolated from an adult with an advanced solid tumor such as melanoma, head and neck, liver or kidney cancer. Source: CD4+ or CD8+ T cells sorted from blood, taken in a trial of the OX40 agonist ivuxolimab.

This CDR3 is CASSFGETQYF. DNA of the CDR3: TGTGCCAGCAGTTTTGGGGAGACCCAGTACTTC. V gene TRBV6-6 combines with J gene TRBJ2-5; D not certain. This CDR3 region has 11 residues. Between the trimmed V and J ends, which lost 4 bases and 5 bases, there was a span of 5 bases. Germline V gene data show CDR1 as MNHNY and CDR2 as SVGAGI (reference sequence).